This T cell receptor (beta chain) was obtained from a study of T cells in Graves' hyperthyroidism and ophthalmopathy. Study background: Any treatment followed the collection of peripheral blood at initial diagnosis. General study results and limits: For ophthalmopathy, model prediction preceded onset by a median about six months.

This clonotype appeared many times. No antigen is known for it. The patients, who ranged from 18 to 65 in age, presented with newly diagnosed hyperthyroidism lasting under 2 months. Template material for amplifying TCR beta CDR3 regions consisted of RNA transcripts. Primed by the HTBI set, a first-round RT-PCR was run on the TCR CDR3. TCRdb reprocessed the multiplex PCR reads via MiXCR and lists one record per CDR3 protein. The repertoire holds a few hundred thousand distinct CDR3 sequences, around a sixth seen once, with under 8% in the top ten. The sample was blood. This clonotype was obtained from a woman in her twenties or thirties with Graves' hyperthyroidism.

The CDR3 sequence is CSAITGWGTDTQYF. CDR3 DNA sequence: TGCAGTGCGATCACAGGGTGGGGCACAGATACGCAGTATTTT. The V and J genes are TRBV20-1 and TRBJ2-3; TRBD1 is a possible D gene (6 bases). The CDR3 contains 14 residues. Germline V lookup: CDR1 DFQATT, CDR2 SNEGSKA (reference sequence). The V end was cut by 6 bases, the J end by 1 base, with 14 bases between.